The clone carrying this TCR beta chain was picked up a small number of times. Antigen: not known. This sample is drawn from a study of spatial heterogeneity in lung cancer. General study findings and limits: Expanded tumor TCRs that were ubiquitous appeared in blood more at resection than follow-up.

Time point denoted: sample taken at primary tumor resection. No cells were sorted before sequencing. The whole RNA sequenced was extracted from tumor, nontumor lung or frozen PBMC. The V gene's germline CDR1 is SGHNT and CDR2 YYREEE (reference sequence). The CDR3 has 12 amino acids. The J segment lost 10 bases and the V segment lost 4 bases, leaving 5 bases of the junction unmatched. TCRdb used MiXCR to reprocess the 5' RACE reads, holding one entry per CDR3 protein. The sample comprises approximately 44,000 distinct CDR3 sequences, around 13% of which are singletons, and around three fifths rests with the top ten.

The TCR comes from a male donor with early-stage non-small cell lung cancer. J is TRBJ1-2 and V is TRBV5-4, with 9 bases aligning to TRBD1. The specimen comprised PBMCs, sampled at surgery. This CDR3 is CASSRDRENYTF. The CDR3 DNA reads TGTGCCAGCAGCCGGGACAGGGAGAACTACACCTTC. Variable domain in full (rest from reference TRBV5-4 and TRBJ1-2): ETGVTQSPTHLIKTRGQQVTLRCSSQSGHNTVSWYQQALGQGPQFIFQYYREEENGRGNFPPRFSGLQFPNYSSELNVNALELDDSALYLCASSRDRENYTFGSGTRLTVV.